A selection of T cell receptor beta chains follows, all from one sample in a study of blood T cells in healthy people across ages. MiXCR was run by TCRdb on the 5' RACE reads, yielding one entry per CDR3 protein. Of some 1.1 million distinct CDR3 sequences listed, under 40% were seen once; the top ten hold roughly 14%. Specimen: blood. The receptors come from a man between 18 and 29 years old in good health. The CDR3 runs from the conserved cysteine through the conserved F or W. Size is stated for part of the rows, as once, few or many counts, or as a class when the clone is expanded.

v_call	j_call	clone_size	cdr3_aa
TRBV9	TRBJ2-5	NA	CASSPRPGLAIVNEQYF
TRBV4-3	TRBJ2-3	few	CASSQLTGFSDTQYF
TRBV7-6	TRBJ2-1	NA	CAGSLRSSGTDSYNEQFF
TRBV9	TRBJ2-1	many	CASSLVSGLNVNNEQFF
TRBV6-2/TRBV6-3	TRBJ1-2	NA	CASGLTGQGAGGYTF
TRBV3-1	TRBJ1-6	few	CASSQGDEGSPLHF
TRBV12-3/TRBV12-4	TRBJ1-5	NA	CASTGWGSNQPQHF
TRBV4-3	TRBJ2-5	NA	CASSQDKANEQYF
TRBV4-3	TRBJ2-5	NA	CASSQTGTEYNEQYF
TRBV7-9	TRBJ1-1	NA	CASSPKGGSTEAFF
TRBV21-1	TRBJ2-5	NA	CASSSTPGQGQETQYF
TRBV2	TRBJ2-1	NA	CASSEEKAIEQFF
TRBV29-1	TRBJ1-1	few	CSVAWMTSRLRNTEAFF
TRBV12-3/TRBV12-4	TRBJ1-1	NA	CASSFFNTEAFF
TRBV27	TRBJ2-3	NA	CASRPGGVPDTQYF